This TCR beta chain emerged from a study of metastatic and nonmetastatic thyroid tumors. No patient had received any treatment before thyroid surgery. This CDR3 contains 16 residues. V gave up 2 bases and J gave up 1 base, with 14 bases separating them. Germline assignment: CDR1 MNHEY and CDR2 SVGEGT. TCRdb reprocessed the PCR reads using MiXCR. The profile covers about 43,000 clones, with 20% to 25% appearing a single time and about 14% taken by the ten largest. The specimen was tumor tissue. This TCR was sampled from a female donor with papillary thyroid cancer or a benign thyroid nodule (not recorded which). Some clones in this sample may be carry-over from other donors' samples. This chain connects TRBV6-2 or TRBV6-3 to TRBJ2-5; D gene unclear. The chain's CDR3 is CASSYGDTRIQETQYF. CDR3 in DNA: TGTGCCAGCAGTTACGGAGATACACGGATCCAAGAGACCCAGTACTTC.